The 8 T cell receptor beta chains below come from one sample, sequenced in a study of identical twins. MiXCR, applied by TCRdb to the 5' RACE reads, yields one record per CDR3 protein. Of fewer than 650,000 distinct CDR3 sequences listed, just under 10% are singletons. The same sample was also used in a study of yellow fever vaccine responses in identical twins.

The source material was PBMCs. The receptors stem from a woman aged 18-35 years in good health.

The V call is TRBV5-5, the J call TRBJ2-2; D is perhaps TRBD1 (5 bases). The CDR3 runs to 16 residues. Germline CDR1 reads SGHKS; CDR2 reads YYEKEE (reference sequence). Trimming stripped 3 bases from V and 3 bases from J, with 15 bases between. The CDR3 region has the DNA TGTGCCAGCAGCTCAACCCCCCAGGGTTACACCGGGGAGCTGTTTTTT. As protein: CASSSTPQGYTGELFF.

The sample holds many counts of this clonotype. The V and J genes are TRBV3-1 and TRBJ2-1, with D tentatively TRBD2 (5 bases). With 0 bases removed from V and 2 bases from J, the gap between germline ends came to 17 bases. Germline V gene lookup returns CDR1 LGHDT and CDR2 YNNKEL (reference sequence). This CDR3 comprises 18 residues. The CDR3 reads CASSQDPNGGGAYNEQFF. As DNA, the CDR3 is TGTGCCAGCAGCCAAGATCCCAATGGAGGTGGGGCCTACAATGAGCAGTTCTTC.

This clonotype was counted many times. The chain links TRBV19 to TRBJ1-2; D not certain. Germline V gene sequence: CDR1 LNHDA, CDR2 SQIVND (reference sequence). The CDR3 is 11 amino acids. Trimming took off 5 bases at V and 3 bases at J, with 4 bases between the two ends. DNA for the CDR3: TGTGCCAGTAGTTCCGACTATGGCTACACCTTC. Residues: CASSSDYGYTF.

This clonotype was detected ten times or more. J is TRBJ2-2 and V is TRBV30; D is perhaps TRBD1 or TRBD2 (5 bases each). Germline V gene data show CDR1 as GTSNPN and CDR2 as SVGIG (reference sequence). The V end was cut by 4 bases, the J end by 1 base, with 10 bases between. There are 14 residues in the CDR3. CDR3 sequence reads: CAWKGPRNTGELFF. The CDR3 DNA reads TGTGCCTGGAAGGGACCCCGGAACACCGGGGAGCTGTTTTTT.

This chain joins TRBV5-1 and TRBJ1-1; 7 bases agree with TRBD1. With 5 bases clipped from V and 2 bases from J, the junction kept 9 bases outside the gene matches. There are 15 residues in the CDR3. The germline V gene has CDR1 SGHRS and CDR2 YFSETQ. CDR3 nucleotide sequence: TGCGCCAGCAGGTTTACAGGGGACGGAAACACTGAAGCTTTCTTT. Translating it yields CASRFTGDGNTEAFF.

This clonotype has ten or more counts. DNA for the CDR3: TGTGCCAGCAGCCCCGCGGGGGGGAGCTCCTACAATGAGCAGTTCTTC. Its protein product is CASSPAGGSSYNEQFF. The chain joins TRBV14 to TRBJ2-1; 9 bases line up with TRBD2. From germline, CDR1 is SGHDN and CDR2 FVKESK. J gave up 0 bases and V 4 bases, and 4 bases lay outside the gene matches. The CDR3 runs 16 residues.

This clonotype was counted ten times or more. This chain links TRBV6-1 with TRBJ2-2; TRBD1 agrees at 8 bases. The germline V gene encodes CDR1 MNHNS and CDR2 SASEGT. Trimming cost V 6 bases and J 7 bases; bases outside gene matches: 7. The CDR3 covers 14 residues. CDR3 residues: CASSRTGSNGELFF. CDR3 coding DNA: TGTGCCAGCAGCCGGACAGGGTCGAACGGGGAGCTGTTTTTT.

This clonotype came up many times. The V and J genes are TRBV7-2 and TRBJ1-4, with a weak D call TRBD1 (5 bases). V was shortened by 6 bases and J by 7 bases, with 15 bases between the two germline ends. The CDR3 loop spans 14 amino acids. The germline CDR1 and CDR2 sequences are SGHTA and FQGNSA. CDR3: CASRAAGNGEKLFF. The DNA for the CDR3 is TGTGCCAGCAGGGCGGCAGGGAACGGTGAAAAACTGTTTTTT.